The present entry profiles one TCR beta chain with its context. This sample stems from a study of blood T cell repertoires in COVID-19. The assay was immunoSEQ multiplex PCR, and TCRdb's table has in-frame clones only and misses some. The table records around 370,000 clones, around nine tenths of them present only once. This clonotype originated in a woman in her 70s with COVID-19, enrolled during active disease. Sequencing was done on a sample of peripheral blood.

CDR3: CASSQEFSGGGDTQYF. CDR3 bases: TGCGCCAGCAGCCAAGAATTTAGCGGGGGAGGAGATACGCAGTATTTT. The V gene is TRBV4-1, the J gene TRBJ2-3; the match to TRBD2 covers 9 bases. Trimming took 0 bases from V and 5 from J; bases not matched to a gene: 6. The CDR3 is 16 residues long. CDR1 and CDR2 from the germline V gene are MGHRA and YSYEKL.